This T cell receptor beta chain originates from a study of PD-L1 blockade in urothelial cancer. Time point here: peripheral blood 6 weeks after treatment start. Sequenced by immunoSEQ multiplex PCR; TCRdb stores in-frame clones only, minus some. The sample has 30,000 to 45,000 clones, roughly 84% seen once. This sample comprised PBMCs, obtained around atezolizumab (anti-PD-L1) treatment. The sequence came from a man in his forties or fifties with urothelial cancer.

The CDR3 DNA reads TGTGCCAGCAGCGTCGCCCGGACAGGGAACAATGAGCAGTTCTTC. Amino acids: CASSVARTGNNEQFF. The chain carries TRBV7-3 and TRBJ2-1, with 8 positions matching TRBD1. V lost 5 bases to trimming and J lost 5 bases; unmatched junction nucleotides: 8. Germline V CDR1 and CDR2: SGHTA, FQGTGA. The CDR3 contains 15 residues.